Reported below is one T cell receptor (beta chain). Antigen: not known. The data stem from a study of cytotoxic CD8 clonotypes in ibrutinib-treated CLL. Overall study context: Partial response was seen in approximately 25 patients and complete response in 2; after median roughly 6 years, approximately 14 stayed remitted, around 12 progressed. Study conclusions and caveats: The study sampled sustained-remission and progressing patients at different times. Researchers report that baseline clonality outpaced age-matched healthy donors and tracked circulating CD8+ T-cell counts. Treatment left the uncommon public clonotypes either contracted or stable in frequency.

The repertoire was sequenced with immunoSEQ multiplex PCR; TCRdb's copy has only in-frame clones and lacks some. The table lists 150,000 or so clones, around 84% of them singletons. Trimming left V 4 bases short and J 1 base short, with 12 bases between. In germline, CDR1 is SGDLS, CDR2 YYNGEE. The CDR3 contains 14 residues. The material sequenced was PBMCs, taken after 36 months of ibrutinib treatment. The chain has TRBV9 and TRBJ2-7; either TRBD1 or TRBD2 may supply D (5 bases each). The source is a human donor with chronic lymphocytic leukemia. CDR3 nucleotide sequence: TGTGCCAGCAGCCAAGGGACGTCATCCTACGAGCAGTACTTC. Translation gives CASSQGTSSYEQYF.